A selection of T cell receptor beta chains follows, all from one sample in a study of OX40 agonist ivuxolimab in advanced cancers. Measured with immunoSEQ multiplex PCR; TCRdb has only the in-frame clones, and not every one. The sample shows about 61,000 clones, around 83% of them seen only once. Specimen: CD4+ or CD8+ T cells sorted from blood, collected in a trial of the OX40 agonist ivuxolimab. Every receptor here comes from an adult with an advanced solid tumor such as melanoma, head and neck, liver or kidney cancer. Both conserved end residues are part of each CDR3. The D gene is left open where the match is weak. Size is omitted from some rows. Given values are once, few, many or a class for expanded clones.

D gene	clone size	V gene	J gene	CDR3 protein	CDR3 DNA
NA	NA	TRBV7-9	TRBJ2-7	CASSLPAGTTSYEQYF	TGTGCCAGCAGCTTACCAGCGGGGACAACCTCCTACGAGCAGTACTTC
NA	NA	TRBV11-3	TRBJ2-1	CASSKVPQGEQFF	TGTGCCAGCAGCAAAGTCCCACAGGGCGAGCAGTTCTTC
NA	NA	TRBV5-1	TRBJ1-2	CASGVTGYGYTF	TGCGCCAGCGGAGTGACGGGCTATGGCTACACCTTC
NA	NA	TRBV6-6	TRBJ1-2	CASSTPAGRDTF	TGTGCCAGCAGCACTCCCGCGGGGCGGGACACCTTC
NA	NA	TRBV28	TRBJ2-1	CASMSASFAYNEQFF	TGTGCCAGCATGTCAGCTAGCTTTGCCTACAATGAGCAGTTCTTC
NA	few	TRBV19	TRBJ2-7	CASSIGKGYEQYF	TGTGCCAGTAGTATAGGAAAGGGGTACGAGCAGTACTTC
NA	medium-sized	TRBV5-1	TRBJ1-1	CASRFSSGNTEAFF	TGCGCCAGCAGATTCTCGTCCGGGAACACTGAAGCTTTCTTT
NA	NA	TRBV7-3	TRBJ1-1	CASTTTVITEAFF	TGTGCCAGCACTACGACAGTGATCACTGAAGCTTTCTTT
TRBD1	NA	TRBV18	TRBJ2-4	CASSPGTVPNIQYF	TGTGCCAGCTCACCAGGGACAGTTCCAAACATTCAGTACTTC
NA	few	TRBV2	TRBJ2-3	CASIQEVDTQYF	TGTGCCAGCATACAGGAAGTCGATACGCAGTATTTT
NA	NA	TRBV14	TRBJ2-5	CASSQDFIWGPNQETQYF	TGTGCCAGCAGCCAAGATTTTATCTGGGGCCCAAACCAAGAGACCCAGTACTTC
NA	once	TRBV13	TRBJ2-5	CASSLGRDGRTQYF	TGTGCCAGCAGCTTAGGACGGGACGGGAGGACCCAGTACTTC
NA	NA	TRBV7-2	TRBJ1-3	CATPGDSGNTIYF	TGTGCCACGCCAGGGGACTCTGGAAACACCATATATTTT
NA	NA	TRBV4-3	TRBJ2-2	CASSSQIDRTTGELFF	TGCGCCAGCAGTAGTCAGATCGACAGGACCACCGGGGAGCTGTTTTTT
NA	NA	TRBV6-5	TRBJ2-7	CASSYSTGAYEQYF	TGTGCCAGCAGTTACTCGACCGGTGCCTACGAGCAGTACTTC
TRBD1	NA	TRBV11-2	TRBJ2-5	CASSPGTGGFEETQYF	TGTGCCAGCAGCCCCGGGACAGGGGGTTTTGAAGAGACCCAGTACTTC
TRBD1	few	TRBV14	TRBJ1-6	CASSQGQQGNSPLHF	TGTGCCAGCAGCCAAGGGCAACAGGGGAATTCACCCCTCCACTTT
TRBD1	NA	TRBV4-3	TRBJ1-2	CASSPTGSGGYTF	TGCGCCAGCAGCCCGACAGGGTCGGGGGGCTACACCTTC
NA	NA	TRBV6-1	TRBJ2-5	CASSDYKRTQYF	TGTGCCAGCAGTGATTATAAAAGGACCCAGTACTTC
NA	NA	TRBV5-6	TRBJ1-5	CASSPGGPGQNQPQHF	TGTGCCAGCAGCCCAGGAGGGCCGGGGCAAAATCAGCCCCAGCATTTT
NA	once	TRBV10-3	TRBJ1-3	CAISESKKVGNTIYF	TGTGCCATCAGTGAGTCCAAGAAGGTGGGAAACACCATATATTTT
NA	NA	TRBV7-2	TRBJ1-5	CASSPSRVSNQPQHF	TGTGCCAGCAGCCCCAGCCGGGTGAGCAATCAGCCCCAGCATTTT
TRBD2	NA	TRBV18	TRBJ2-1	CASSRGTSGNQKQFF	TGTGCCAGCTCACGGGGGACTAGCGGGAATCAAAAGCAGTTCTTC
NA	NA	TRBV5-4	TRBJ2-6	CASSLKGISGANVLTF	TGTGCCAGCAGCTTGAAAGGCATCTCTGGGGCCAACGTCCTGACTTTC